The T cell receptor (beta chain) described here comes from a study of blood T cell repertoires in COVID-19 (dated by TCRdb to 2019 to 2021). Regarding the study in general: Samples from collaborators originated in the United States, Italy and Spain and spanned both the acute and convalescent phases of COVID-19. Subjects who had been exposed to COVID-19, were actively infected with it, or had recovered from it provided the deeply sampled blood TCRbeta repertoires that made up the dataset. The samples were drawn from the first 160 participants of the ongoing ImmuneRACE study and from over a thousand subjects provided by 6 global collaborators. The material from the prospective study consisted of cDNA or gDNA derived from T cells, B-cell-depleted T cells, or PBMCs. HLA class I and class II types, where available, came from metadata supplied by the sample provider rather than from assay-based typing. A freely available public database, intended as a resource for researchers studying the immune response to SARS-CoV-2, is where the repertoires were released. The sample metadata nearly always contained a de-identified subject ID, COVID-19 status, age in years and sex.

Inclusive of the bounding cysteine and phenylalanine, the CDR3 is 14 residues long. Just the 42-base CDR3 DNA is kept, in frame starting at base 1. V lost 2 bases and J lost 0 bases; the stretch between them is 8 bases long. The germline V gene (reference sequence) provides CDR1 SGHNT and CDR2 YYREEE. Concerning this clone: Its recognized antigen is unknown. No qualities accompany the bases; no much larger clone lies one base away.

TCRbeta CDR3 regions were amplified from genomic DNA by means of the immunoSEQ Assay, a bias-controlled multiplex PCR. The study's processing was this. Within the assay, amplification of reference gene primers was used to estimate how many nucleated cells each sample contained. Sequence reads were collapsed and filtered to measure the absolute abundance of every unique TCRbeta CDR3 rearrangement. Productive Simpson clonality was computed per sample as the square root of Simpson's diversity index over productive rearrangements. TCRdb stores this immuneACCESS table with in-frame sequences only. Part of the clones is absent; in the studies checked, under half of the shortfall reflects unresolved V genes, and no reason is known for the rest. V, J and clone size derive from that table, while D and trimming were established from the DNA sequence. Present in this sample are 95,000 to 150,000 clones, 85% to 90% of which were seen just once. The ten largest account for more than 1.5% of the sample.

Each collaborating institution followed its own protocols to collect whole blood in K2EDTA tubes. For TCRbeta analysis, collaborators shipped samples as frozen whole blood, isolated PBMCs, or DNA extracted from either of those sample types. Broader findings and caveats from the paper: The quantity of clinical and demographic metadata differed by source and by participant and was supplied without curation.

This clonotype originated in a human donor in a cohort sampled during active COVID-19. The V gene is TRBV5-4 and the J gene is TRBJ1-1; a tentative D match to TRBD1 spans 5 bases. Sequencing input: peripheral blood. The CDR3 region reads CASSLGVLNTEAFF. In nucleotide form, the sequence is TGTGCCAGCAGCTTAGGGGTGCTGAACACTGAAGCTTTCTTT.